Detailed here is one T cell receptor (beta chain). What it recognizes is unknown. An equimolar mix of two oligonucleotides served as the beta constant-region primer for TRBC1 and TRBC2. One entry per CDR3 protein, called by TCRdb with MiXCR from the UMI-ligation and nested PCR reads. The data contain around 160,000 distinct CDR3 sequences, approximately 17% of them singletons. V was clipped by 8 bases and J by 8 bases; unmatched bases: 12. The germline CDR1 and CDR2 sequences are SNHLY and FYNNEI. The CDR3 consists of 14 residues. The data stem from a study of naive and memory T cell subsets. General study results and limits: Possibly reflecting memory cells re-expressing CD45RA, a few larger clonotypes occurred in naive repertoires, especially CD8. Between naive and memory subsets, TCR abundance power law exponents differed. TCR counts from RNA may reflect activation-linked expression changes.

J is TRBJ1-2 and V is TRBV2, with TRBD1 identical over 9 bases. This clonotype was obtained from a human donor in good health. Material: naive CD4+ T cells from blood. The CDR3 sequence: CASHAWGQGAGYTF. CDR3 DNA sequence: TGTGCCAGCCACGCTTGGGGACAGGGAGCCGGCTACACCTTC.